This TCR beta chain was found in a study of cytomegalovirus exposure and HLA in healthy donors listed by TCRdb under 2017. Some background on the complete study: According to an earlier analysis of 587 of the donors, about 179 million T cells yielded some 120 million unique TCR beta sequences and 276 Gb of sequence data. To predict cytomegalovirus infection status, the study brought together high-throughput TCR immunosequencing, statistical association of individual TCRs with disease status, and machine learning. Of the 300 to 500 genotyped donors, 81% were placed in the genetic ancestry cluster associated with self-reported Caucasian donors. The study profiled the T cell repertoires of around 700 subjects by immunosequencing and related them to cytomegalovirus serostatus. An earlier analysis of several hundred of the donors applied high-throughput TCR beta sequencing to assess whether each TCR beta V gene segment acted as functional or pseudogenic. Because of strong linkage in the cohort, 5 or 6 DR-DQ haplotypes were treated as single units for association and clustering. Rather than drawing on any new phenotypic data, the later analysis identified candidate immune exposures from TCR beta sequences and the way those sequences occurred across donors. Typing coverage varied by locus: roughly 620-640 donors for A, B, C, DRB1 and DQB1; approximately 560 for DQA1; 606 for DPA1; some 470 for DPB1. Roughly 300 gigabases of sequencing data and around 85 million unique TCR sequences made up an early release that covered several hundred HLA-typed donors. Across around 400 genotyped donors of the cohort, an average of roughly 230,000 unique TCR beta nucleotide sequences per donor were sequenced, and approximately 17% of those sequences were non-productive. The aim of the study was to test whether cataloging public T cell receptors could identify signatures of past pathogen exposure. To study patterns of TCR occurrence, a later analysis re-analyzed previously published TCR beta repertoires from 650 to 750 donors and added high-resolution HLA genotyping. HLA typing included class I and class II loci at four-digit resolution. All discovery cohort repertoires had been generated on a single sequencing platform. A later genetic analysis used genome-wide SNP genotypes for about three fifths of the 666 donors, treating that subset as a discovery cohort. Donor age, sex, ethnicity and CMV serostatus were collected together with the repertoire data. Besides the first cohort of more than 650 subjects, a separate validation cohort made up of about 120 different subjects was used. Overall results and qualifications from the work: The classifier was reported to diagnose cytomegalovirus status with high specificity and sensitivity in both the original cohort and the validation cohort. The study gave a list of 150 to 200 TCR beta chains associated with cytomegalovirus. Because HLA typing was unavailable for some donors at each locus, only the typed subset was used in association tests. Roughly uniform sequencing depth across donors was assumed in presence/absence analyses, although this assumption may not hold. The authors suggested that the approach could potentially be extended to other disease states and immunological phenotypes. According to a later analysis, TCR association rates differed among HLA loci, with DRB1 alleles showing the most associated TCRs and HLA-C alleles showing the fewest. Correlated functional status among segregating V segments might reflect linkage disequilibrium, but an unknown experimental factor could not be ruled out. An association between a missense DCLRE1C variant and V-gene and J-gene trimming of TCR beta chains was found in a later genetic analysis and replicated in an independent cohort. When HLA alleles, especially DR and DQ, strongly co-occurred, attributing TCR associations to individual alleles was difficult. An earlier analysis of several hundred of the donors showed that most TCR beta V segments appeared in productive rearrangements either about 90% or about 30% of the time, which broadly matched IMGT annotations. A further reported finding was that TCR beta sequences accurately predicted the HLA-A and HLA-B alleles for most subjects in the first cohort. This cohort had only TCR beta chains sequenced, and the lack of alpha or paired-chain data limited which features could be detected. Because counts were too low, about 15 rarely observed V segments, including chromosome 9 orphons, were left out of the earlier analysis of 587 of the donors. At a false discovery rate of 0.05, a later analysis linked under 20,000 TCR beta sequences to specific HLA alleles. In vitro tests confirmed that a few of the cytomegalovirus-associated TCR beta chains recognize cytomegalovirus antigens. Most TCR sequences were observed very rarely across donors, whereas some public TCRs were present in many individuals. According to a later analysis, parvovirus B19, influenza, CMV and Epstein-Barr virus appeared linked to several top co-occurrence clusters. The only immune exposure information available for the cohort was CMV serostatus. A group of highly shared sequence variants was considered likely to be a technical artifact of the sequencing pipeline. Compared with equally common non-associated chains, HLA-associated TCR beta chains in a later analysis were more clonally expanded and had lower generation probabilities. A later genetic analysis reported fewer N-insertions in productive TCRs among donors in an Asian-associated ancestry cluster than the roughly 620-donor mean. A later analysis found that most CMV-associated TCR beta chains appeared HLA-restricted, with HLA associations seemingly driven largely by CMV exposure.

The cohort consisted of hundreds of healthy bone marrow donors. At the time of sampling, every cohort member was nominally healthy, though immune exposures that went unrecorded were likely present. The donor was CMV seropositive and was included in the group of 270 or so seropositive cohort members. A peripheral blood sample was collected from each donor, and TCR beta sequencing was performed on peripheral blood mononuclear cells. Genomic DNA extraction from the blood cell samples was performed with the Qiagen DNeasy Blood Extraction Kit. To prepare the library, the immunoSEQ multiplex PCR assay was applied. For the multiplex PCR, a mixture combining 60 forward primers for TCR Vbeta segments and 13 reverse primers for TCR Jbeta segments was used. The CDR3 region of rearranged TCR beta genes was amplified from genomic DNA by a multiplex PCR assay. The Illumina HiSeq System was used to sequence the amplified TCR beta libraries as 87-base-pair reads. On the study's bioinformatics: A later analysis tallied tens of millions of unique TCR beta chains across the 666 repertoires, and approximately 11 million of those chains were shared by two or more donors. A nearest-neighbor algorithm error-corrected the raw reads and collapsed the reads into unique sequences, merging closely related sequences to remove PCR and sequencing errors. V, D and J gene segments were assigned by aligning CDR3 sequences to IMGT reference sequences. For a sequence to be retained, a match of at least six nucleotides to both a V gene segment and a J gene segment was required. Rearrangements were classified as productive when the CDR3 lacked stop codons and remained in frame with V and J, and all other rearrangements were classified as non-productive. Following IMGT convention, CDR3 was defined as the stretch from the second conserved V-encoded cysteine to the conserved J-encoded phenylalanine. In an earlier analysis of some 550 of the donors, sequences lacking an unambiguous match to a single V gene segment were excluded. An earlier analysis of a few hundred of the donors called V segments functional above 56.7% productive rearrangements and segregating when the between-donor standard deviation exceeded 5%. A statistical classification framework was developed to diagnose cytomegalovirus status using the catalog of TCR beta chain sequences. In a later analysis, TCR nucleotide sequences were compared against IMGT/GENE-DB human TR gene sequences so that V and J genes could be assigned. In a later analysis, CDR3 sequences and most-parsimonious VDJ recombination scenarios were assigned using the TCRdist pipeline. In a later analysis, every TCR beta chain was defined by the combination of its CDR3 amino acid sequence and its V-gene family, and reads without a unique V-gene family were dropped. To address suspected cross-contamination and a sequencing artifact, a later analysis removed approximately 600 highly shared, low-generation-probability nucleotide sequences. In a later analysis, a clonal expansion index was calculated for each public chain from normalized within-repertoire ranks of inferred template counts. In a later analysis, generation probabilities were computed using a VDJ recombination model fitted to out-of-frame rearrangements, and the results were checked against IGoR. A later analysis scored TCR-TCR, TCR-HLA and TCR-CMV co-occurrence with hypergeometric tests, applying a repertoire-size bias correction to TCR pairs. In a later analysis, false discovery rates were estimated by permuting HLA or CMV assignments 20 times. In a later analysis, co-occurring TCRs were grouped with DBSCAN, and TCRdist sequence similarity was added when clustering was performed within HLA-allele-positive subsets. Repertoires with fewer than 30,000 or more than 120,000 public chains, plus five repertoires with anomalous nucleotide sharing, were excluded from co-occurrence clustering. TCRdb provides this immuneACCESS table in a form limited to in-frame rearrangements. Some clones are lacking; in checked studies, under half of them reflect an unresolved V gene, and why the rest are absent is not known. V, J and clone size reflect that table, while D and trimming were determined from the DNA. This sample holds 180,000 or so clones; over 75% were observed only once. In total, the top ten clones hold about 10% of the sample.

A remark on this clone: The antigen it binds to is not known. Per-base qualities were not stored, and no clone one base away is much larger.

The source of this sequence is a man aged 18 to 29 in good health and CMV-seropositive. Sample: PBMCs.

The DNA sequence is given as TGTGCCAGCAGCGTAGGGGGGGGGTCCTTGGGGGAGACCCAGTACTTC. This is translated as CASSVGGGSLGETQYF. The V and J segments used are TRBV9 and TRBJ2-5; 7 bases in the middle match TRBD2. From cysteine to phenylalanine, the CDR3 is 16 amino acids long. Only the CDR3 part of the read is kept: 48 bases, read in frame from the first base. CDR1 and CDR2 are drawn from the germline V gene: SGDLS, YYNGEE. V loses 0 bases at its end and J loses 5 bases; junction bases beyond the gene matches: 10.